This T cell receptor (beta chain) was found in a study of control samples from healthy donors and cancer patients (TCRdb year 2020). Details on this clone: There is no known antigen for this receptor. The input lacks base qualities; no much larger clone sits a single base away.

Libraries were made using the immunoSEQ multiplex PCR assay. TCRdb took this table from immuneACCESS and kept in-frame rearrangements with V and J called. Such tables lack part of the clones; where checked against another copy, unresolved V genes explain under half of the gap, and the rest is unexplained. Across this sample there are approximately 49,000 clones, with approximately 89% seen only once. 1.5% to 2% of the sample goes to the ten largest clones. CDR1 and CDR2 are read off the germline V gene as SGHRS and YFSETQ. Trimming takes 4 bases off V and 6 bases off J; junction bases not matched to a gene: 12. Taken from cysteine to phenylalanine, the CDR3 has 16 residues. The only DNA kept is the CDR3, 48 bases in frame from the first base.

The rearranged segments are TRBV5-1 and TRBJ2-3, with 9 junctional bases fitting TRBD2. The sequenced sample consisted of PBMCs. This receptor was obtained from a man aged 40-49 years with colorectal cancer. The DNA sequence reads TGCGCCAGCAGCCGTTCGACTAGCGGTAGAGCGGATACGCAGTATTTT. Its protein product is CASSRSTSGRADTQYF.